This passage covers 14 T cell receptor beta chains from one sample sequenced in a study of a mutant IDH1 vaccine in newly diagnosed glioma. TCRdb's copy holds only in-frame clones and misses some; the assay was immunoSEQ multiplex PCR. The sample includes approximately 44,000 clones, 75% to 85% of them seen just once. These receptors' targets are unknown. The time point: week 35, safety follow-up. It was 300 ug of mutant IDH1 20-mer peptide that made up each vaccine dose, given with topical imiquimod. The material was PBMCs, obtained from a glioma patient whose treatment included an IDH1 peptide vaccine. The receptors were gathered from a man aged 40-50 years with glioma.

The V and J genes are TRBV5-4 and TRBJ1-5, with D uncertain. V was trimmed by 0 bases and J by 1 base, leaving 11 bases between them. The CDR3 covers 16 residues. The germline V gene has CDR1 SGHNT and CDR2 YYREEE (reference sequence). CDR3 sequence: CASSLDGPRSNQPQHF. CDR3 bases: TGTGCCAGCAGCTTGGATGGCCCGAGGAGCAATCAGCCCCAGCATTTT.

V and J are TRBV6-1 and TRBJ1-1; a weak D match, TRBD1 (5 bases). CDR1 and CDR2 from the germline V gene are MNHNS and SASEGT. This CDR3 comprises 12 residues. With 5 bases removed from V and 8 bases from J, the gap between germline ends came to 12 bases. In DNA, the CDR3 is TGTGCCAGCAGTCTCGGACAACTGGAAGCTTTCTTT. Translated, it gives CASSLGQLEAFF.

This clone appeared a few times. The rearrangement links TRBV7-2 to TRBJ2-5, with TRBD1 as a possible D gene (6 bases). Germline CDR1 reads SGHTA; CDR2 reads FQGNSA. Trimming took off 4 bases at V and 5 bases at J, with 14 bases between the two ends. This CDR3 contains 14 residues. CDR3 sequence (DNA): TGTGCCAGCAGCTCCCCGCAGGGGCCTGAGACCCAGTACTTC. Its protein product is CASSSPQGPETQYF.

The chain uses TRBV7-2 and TRBJ2-5, with 10 positions matching TRBD2. The germline V gene has CDR1 SGHTA and CDR2 FQGNSA. The CDR3 has 17 residues. V trimming: 3 bases; J trimming: 5 bases; junction bases outside the gene matches: 12. CDR3 DNA: TGTGCCAGCAGCTTCGTTTATGGGACTAGCGTGTCGGAGACCCAGTACTTC. Amino acid sequence: CASSFVYGTSVSETQYF.

The chain couples TRBV6-1 to TRBJ1-2; D is unresolved. With 6 bases removed from V and 2 bases from J, the gap between germline ends came to 16 bases. The CDR3 is 15 residues long. Germline CDR1 reads MNHNS; CDR2 reads SASEGT. CDR3 nucleotides: TGTGCCAGCAGGACGGACCCCCAATCGAACTATGGCTACACCTTC. Translating gives CASRTDPQSNYGYTF.

J is TRBJ1-2 and V is TRBV9; 7 bases are shared with TRBD1. The CDR3 is 14 residues long. The V gene end was trimmed by 4 bases and the J gene end by 4 bases; junction bases not matched to a gene: 7. Germline V CDR1 and CDR2: SGDLS, YYNGEE. The CDR3 region is CASSSDYRGYGYTF. Here the CDR3 DNA reads TGTGCCAGCAGCAGTGATTACAGGGGCTATGGCTACACCTTC.

The chain employs TRBV2 and TRBJ1-1, with TRBD1 matching 8 bases. CDR1 is SNHLY, CDR2 FYNNEI, per germline. The CDR3 has 15 residues. The ends lost 6 bases at V and 4 bases at J; junction bases unmatched: 10. The chain's CDR3 is CASRPDRGLATEAFF. The CDR3 region has the DNA TGTGCCAGCAGACCCGACAGGGGTTTAGCCACTGAAGCTTTCTTT.

The gene calls are TRBV30 and TRBJ1-2; 7 nucleotides match TRBD1. There are 14 residues in the CDR3. CDR1 is GTSNPN and CDR2 is SVGIG in the germline V gene (reference sequence). The trim removed 6 bases at V and 4 bases at J, leaving 11 bases unmatched. This CDR3 is CACPGGGLSYGYTF. The CDR3 nucleotides are TGTGCCTGCCCTGGAGGGGGCCTTTCCTATGGCTACACCTTC.

This rearrangement joins TRBV7-2 to TRBJ1-4; TRBD1 aligns across 8 bases. The CDR3 has 15 amino acids. The germline V gene encodes CDR1 SGHTA and CDR2 FQGNSA. V trimming: 1 base; J trimming: 6 bases; junction bases outside the gene matches: 4. CDR3 bases: TGTGCCAGCAGCTTAGGAGACAGGGGTTATGAAAAACTGTTTTTT. The encoded protein is CASSLGDRGYEKLFF. Combining the CDR3 with reference TRBV7-2 and TRBJ1-4 gives the whole variable domain GAGVSQSPSNKVTEKGKDVELRCDPISGHTALYWYRQSLGQGLEFLIYFQGNSAPDKSGLPSDRFSAERTGGSVSTLTIQRTQQEDSAVYLCASSLGDRGYEKLFFGSGTQLSVL.

V usage is TRBV9 and J usage is TRBJ1-1; the D is unclear. The CDR3 spans 13 residues. Trimming cost V 4 bases and J 1 base, with 8 bases left between them. CDR1 and CDR2 (germline): SGDLS, YYNGEE. The CDR3 nucleotides read TGTGCCAGCAGCCTTACAACGAACACTGAAGCTTTCTTT. Amino acid sequence: CASSLTTNTEAFF.

The chain combines TRBV18 with TRBJ1-1; 9 bases are shared with TRBD1. Germline V gene lookup returns CDR1 KGHSH and CDR2 LQKENI. The CDR3 contains 15 residues. J lost 3 bases, V lost 6 bases, and 8 bases had no gene match. The CDR3 spells CASSSTGGADTEAFF. In DNA form, the CDR3 reads TGTGCCAGCTCCTCAACAGGGGGCGCTGACACTGAAGCTTTCTTT.

This rearrangement joins TRBV7-2 to TRBJ2-7; D not resolved. Germline CDR1 and CDR2: SGHTA and FQGNSA. The CDR3 contains 14 residues. V was trimmed by 1 base and J by 0 bases, leaving 7 bases between them. In nucleotides, the CDR3 is TGTGCCAGCAGCTTAGGAGGCAACTCCTACGAGCAGTACTTC. Translating it yields CASSLGGNSYEQYF. Using reference TRBV7-2 and TRBJ2-7 for the parts outside the CDR3, the full variable domain is GAGVSQSPSNKVTEKGKDVELRCDPISGHTALYWYRQSLGQGLEFLIYFQGNSAPDKSGLPSDRFSAERTGGSVSTLTIQRTQQEDSAVYLCASSLGGNSYEQYFGPGTRLTVT.

This sequence joins TRBV7-2 and TRBJ1-5; 9 nucleotides line up with TRBD1. The CDR3 covers 15 residues. The V segment lost 2 bases and the J segment 4 bases; nucleotides outside the gene matches: 3. Germline V lookup: CDR1 SGHTA, CDR2 FQGNSA. The CDR3 bases are TGTGCCAGCAGCTTAACAGGGGGCCGTAATCAGCCCCAGCATTTT. Translating gives CASSLTGGRNQPQHF.

The rearrangement uses TRBV12-5 and TRBJ2-1, with TRBD2 identical over 7 bases. The CDR3 consists of 16 residues. Trimming at V came to 3 bases and at J to 0 bases, leaving 5 bases not matched to a gene. Germline CDR1 is LGHNT and CDR2 is FRNRAP. The CDR3: CASGFTSAPSYNEQFF. In DNA, the CDR3 is TGTGCTAGTGGTTTTACTAGCGCTCCCTCCTACAATGAGCAGTTCTTC.